This T cell receptor beta chain was captured by sequencing in a study of T cell responses to AZD1222 COVID-19 vaccine. General study points: Of spike-specific TCRs, nearly half reportedly target regions left unmutated in variants. Increases in Spike-specific TCR breadth and depth were seen after two AZD1222 doses. Seropositive status at baseline applied to only 5 to 7 AZD1222 recipients.

Concerning this clone: What it recognizes is unknown.

Sequenced by immunoSEQ multiplex PCR; TCRdb stores in-frame clones only, minus some. The top ten hold approximately 4.8% of the sample, which has nearly 110,000 clones, 87% seen once. Second-dose recipients at about 4 or about 12 weeks were treated as one pooled group. The sequence derives from an adult who received the AZD1222 COVID-19 vaccine. The sample in question was peripheral blood, obtained 28 days after the second AZD1222 dose.

Written as DNA, the CDR3 is TGTGCCAGCAGTTACCAGGGGGCGTCTGGCTACACCTTC. It specifies CASSYQGASGYTF. The V gene is TRBV6-5, the J gene TRBJ1-2; TRBD1 matches at 8 bases. The germline V gene has CDR1 MNHEY and CDR2 SVGAGI. The CDR3 consists of 13 residues. The junction had 3 bases not matched to a gene; V was cut back by 2 bases and J by 7 bases.